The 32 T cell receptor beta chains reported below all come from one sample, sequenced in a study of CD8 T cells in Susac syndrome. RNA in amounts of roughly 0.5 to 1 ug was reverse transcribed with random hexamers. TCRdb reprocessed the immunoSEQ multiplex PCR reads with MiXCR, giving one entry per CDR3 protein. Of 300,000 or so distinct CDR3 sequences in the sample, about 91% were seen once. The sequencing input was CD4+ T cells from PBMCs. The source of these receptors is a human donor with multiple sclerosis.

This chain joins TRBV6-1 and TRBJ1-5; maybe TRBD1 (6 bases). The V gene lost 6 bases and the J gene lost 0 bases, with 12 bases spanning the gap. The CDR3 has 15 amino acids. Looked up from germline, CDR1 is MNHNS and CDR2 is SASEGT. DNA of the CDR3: TGTGCCAGCAGCCCAGGGGTCTATAGCAATCAGCCCCAGCATTTT. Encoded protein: CASSPGVYSNQPQHF.

The CDR3 coding sequence is TGTGCCAGCAGCCTCCTTCCTCGGACTAGCGGCACAGATACGCAGTATTTT. Translating it yields CASSLLPRTSGTDTQYF. The chain carries TRBV7-6 and TRBJ2-3; TRBD2 matches at 9 bases. This CDR3 is built from 17 residues. The germline CDR1 and CDR2 sequences are SGHVS and FNYEAQ. V gave up 5 bases and J gave up 1 base; unmatched junction bases: 10.

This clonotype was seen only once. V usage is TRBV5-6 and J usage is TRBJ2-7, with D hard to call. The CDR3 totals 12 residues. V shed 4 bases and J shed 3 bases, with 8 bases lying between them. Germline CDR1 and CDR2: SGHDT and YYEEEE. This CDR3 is CASSQSRYEQYF. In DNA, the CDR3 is TGTGCCAGCAGCCAGAGCCGCTACGAGCAGTACTTC.

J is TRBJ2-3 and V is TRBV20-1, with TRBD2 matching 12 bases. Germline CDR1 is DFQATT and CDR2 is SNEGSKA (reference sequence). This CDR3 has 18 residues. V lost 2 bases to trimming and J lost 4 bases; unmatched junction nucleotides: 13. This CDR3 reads CSARPGLAGGPGADTQYF. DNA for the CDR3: TGCAGTGCTAGACCTGGGCTAGCGGGAGGGCCGGGCGCAGATACGCAGTATTTT.

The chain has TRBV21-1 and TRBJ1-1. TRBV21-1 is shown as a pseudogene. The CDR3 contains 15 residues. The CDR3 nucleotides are TGTGCCAGCAGCAGCGCGGGGGGCCCGAGCGGTGAAGCTTTCTTT. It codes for CASSSAGGPSGEAFF.

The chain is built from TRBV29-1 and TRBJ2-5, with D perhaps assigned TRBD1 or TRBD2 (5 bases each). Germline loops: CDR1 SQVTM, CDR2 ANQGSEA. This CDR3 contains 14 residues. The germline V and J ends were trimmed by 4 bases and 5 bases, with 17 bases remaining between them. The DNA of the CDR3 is TGCAGCGTTGCCCTGACGGGACGCATGGAGACCCAGTACTTC. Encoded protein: CSVALTGRMETQYF.

The CDR3 spells CASSSSSFMGTEAFF. The DNA for the CDR3 is TGTGCCAGCAGCTCCTCGAGTTTCATGGGGACTGAAGCTTTCTTT. The V and J genes are TRBV7-9 and TRBJ1-1; D remains ambiguous. Germline assignment: CDR1 SEHNR and CDR2 FQNEAQ (reference sequence). V was cut by 4 bases and J by 5 bases, with 17 bases left in between. The CDR3 totals 15 residues.

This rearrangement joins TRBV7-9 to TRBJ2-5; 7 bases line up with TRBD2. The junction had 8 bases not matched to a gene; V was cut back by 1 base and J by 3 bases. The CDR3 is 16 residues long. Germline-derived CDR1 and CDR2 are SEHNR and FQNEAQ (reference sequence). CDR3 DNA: TGTGCCAGCAGCTTAGTGGGGCTAGCGGTTAAAGAGACCCAGTACTTC. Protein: CASSLVGLAVKETQYF.

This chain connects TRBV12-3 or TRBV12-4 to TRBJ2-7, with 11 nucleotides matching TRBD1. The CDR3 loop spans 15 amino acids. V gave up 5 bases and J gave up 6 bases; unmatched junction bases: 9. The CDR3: CASSPAPGQGVEQYF. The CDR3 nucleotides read TGTGCCAGCAGTCCCGCCCCGGGACAGGGGGTCGAGCAGTACTTC.

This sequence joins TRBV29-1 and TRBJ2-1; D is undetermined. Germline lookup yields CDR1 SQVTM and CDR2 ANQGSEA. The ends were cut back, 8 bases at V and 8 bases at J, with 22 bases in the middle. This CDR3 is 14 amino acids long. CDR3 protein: CSLCGGSTWDEQFF. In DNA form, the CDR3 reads TGCAGCCTTTGTGGTGGGTCCACATGGGATGAGCAGTTCTTC.

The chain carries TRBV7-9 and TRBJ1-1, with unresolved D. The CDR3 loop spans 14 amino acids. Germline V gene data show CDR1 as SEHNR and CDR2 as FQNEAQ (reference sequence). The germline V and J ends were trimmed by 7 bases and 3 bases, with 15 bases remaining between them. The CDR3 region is CASTHAGGYTEAFF. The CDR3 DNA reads TGTGCCAGCACCCACGCGGGAGGGTACACTGAAGCTTTCTTT.

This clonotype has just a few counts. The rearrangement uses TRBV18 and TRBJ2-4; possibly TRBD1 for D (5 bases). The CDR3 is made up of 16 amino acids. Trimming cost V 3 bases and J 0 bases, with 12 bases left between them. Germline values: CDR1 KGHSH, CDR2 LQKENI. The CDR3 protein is CASSPRDRLAKNIQYF. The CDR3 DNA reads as TGTGCCAGCTCACCTCGAGACAGACTAGCCAAAAACATTCAGTACTTC.

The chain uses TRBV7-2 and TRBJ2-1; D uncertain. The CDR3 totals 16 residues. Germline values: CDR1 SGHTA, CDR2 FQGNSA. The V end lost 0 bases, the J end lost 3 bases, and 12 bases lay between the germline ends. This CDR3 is CASSLAARTIYNEQFF. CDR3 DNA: TGTGCCAGCAGCTTAGCGGCAAGAACAATCTACAATGAGCAGTTCTTC.

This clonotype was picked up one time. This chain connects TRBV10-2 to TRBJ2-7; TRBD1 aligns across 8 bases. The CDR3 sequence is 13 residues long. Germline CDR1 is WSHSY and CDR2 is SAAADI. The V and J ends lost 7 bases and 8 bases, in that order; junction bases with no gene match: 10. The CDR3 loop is CASKTGTGRQQYF. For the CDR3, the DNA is TGCGCCAGCAAGACCGGGACAGGACGGCAGCAGTACTTC.

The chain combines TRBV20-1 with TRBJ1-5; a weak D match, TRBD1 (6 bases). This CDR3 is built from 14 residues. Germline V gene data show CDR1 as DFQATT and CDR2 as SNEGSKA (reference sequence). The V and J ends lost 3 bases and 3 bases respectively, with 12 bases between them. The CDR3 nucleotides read TGCAGTGCTAGTCTGGGGGGCCCCAATCAGCCCCAGCATTTT. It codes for CSASLGGPNQPQHF.

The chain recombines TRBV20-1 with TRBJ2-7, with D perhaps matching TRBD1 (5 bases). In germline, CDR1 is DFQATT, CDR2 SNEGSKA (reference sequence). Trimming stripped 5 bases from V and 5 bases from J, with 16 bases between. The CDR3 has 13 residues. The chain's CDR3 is CSAPGNGLNEQYF. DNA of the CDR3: TGCAGTGCTCCAGGGAATGGATTAAACGAGCAGTACTTC.

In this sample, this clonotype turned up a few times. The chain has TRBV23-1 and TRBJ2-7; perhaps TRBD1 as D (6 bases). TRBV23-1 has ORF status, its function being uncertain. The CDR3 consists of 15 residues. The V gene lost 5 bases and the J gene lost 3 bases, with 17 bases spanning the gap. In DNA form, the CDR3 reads TGCGCCAGCAGTGACCTGCAGGGGACCCTCTACGAGCAGTACTTC. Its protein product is CASSDLQGTLYEQYF.

In DNA form, the CDR3 reads TGTGCCTCCCTGCGGGGAAACACCATATATTTT. Amino acids: CASLRGNTIYF. The V and J genes are TRBV30 and TRBJ1-3; D is uncertain. CDR1 is GTSNPN and CDR2 is SVGIG in the germline V gene (reference sequence). CDR3 length: 11 residues. Between the trimmed V and J ends, which lost 7 bases and 4 bases, there was a span of 8 bases. Using reference TRBV30 and TRBJ1-3 for the parts outside the CDR3, the full variable domain is SQTIHQWPATLVQPVGSPLSLECTVEGTSNPNLYWYRQAAGRGLQLLFYSVGIGQISSEVPQNLSASRPQDRQFILSSKKLLLSDSGFYLCASLRGNTIYFGEGSWLTVV.

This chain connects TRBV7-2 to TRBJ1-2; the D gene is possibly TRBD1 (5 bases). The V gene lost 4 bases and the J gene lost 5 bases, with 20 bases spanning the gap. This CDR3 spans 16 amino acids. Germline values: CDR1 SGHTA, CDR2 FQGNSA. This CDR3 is CASSSPGLRGSYGYTF. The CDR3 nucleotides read TGTGCCAGCAGCTCCCCGGGACTTCGGGGGTCTTATGGCTACACCTTC.

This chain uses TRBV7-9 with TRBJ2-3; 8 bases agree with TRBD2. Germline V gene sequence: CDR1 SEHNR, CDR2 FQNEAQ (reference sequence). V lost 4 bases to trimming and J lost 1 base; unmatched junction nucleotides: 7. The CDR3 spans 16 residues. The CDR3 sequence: CASSSGGSGGTDTQYF. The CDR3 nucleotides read TGTGCCAGCAGCTCCGGGGGTAGCGGGGGCACAGATACGCAGTATTTT.

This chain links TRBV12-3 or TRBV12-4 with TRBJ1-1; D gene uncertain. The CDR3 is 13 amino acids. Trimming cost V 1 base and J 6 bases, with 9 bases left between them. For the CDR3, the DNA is TGTGCCAGCAGTTTAGATACGGGCGCTGAAGCTTTCTTT. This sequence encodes CASSLDTGAEAFF.

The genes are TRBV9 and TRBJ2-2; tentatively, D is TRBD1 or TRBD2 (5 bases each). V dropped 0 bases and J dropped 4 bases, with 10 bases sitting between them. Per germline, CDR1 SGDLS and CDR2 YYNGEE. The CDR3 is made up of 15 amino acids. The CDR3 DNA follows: TGTGCCAGCAGCGTAGCGGGACGCCCCACCGGGGAGCTGTTTTTT. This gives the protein CASSVAGRPTGELFF.

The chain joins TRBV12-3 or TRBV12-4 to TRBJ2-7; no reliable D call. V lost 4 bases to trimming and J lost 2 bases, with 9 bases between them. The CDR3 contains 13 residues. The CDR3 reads CASSSWTAYEQYF. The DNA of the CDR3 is TGTGCCAGCAGTTCCTGGACCGCCTACGAGCAGTACTTC.

In DNA, the CDR3 is TGCAGCGTTGACGGGCTAGCGGACCTCTCCTACAATGAGCAGTTCTTC. It translates to CSVDGLADLSYNEQFF. The genes are TRBV29-1 and TRBJ2-1; 7 positions agree with TRBD2. Trimming took 3 bases from V and 0 from J; bases not matched to a gene: 8. The CDR3 covers 16 residues. Germline CDR1 SQVTM, CDR2 ANQGSEA.

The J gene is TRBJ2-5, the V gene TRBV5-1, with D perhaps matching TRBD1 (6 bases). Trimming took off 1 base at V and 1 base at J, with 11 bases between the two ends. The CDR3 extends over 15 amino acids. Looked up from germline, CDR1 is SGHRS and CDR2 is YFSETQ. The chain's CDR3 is CASSLTGQFQETQYF. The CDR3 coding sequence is TGCGCCAGCAGCTTGACAGGACAGTTCCAAGAGACCCAGTACTTC.

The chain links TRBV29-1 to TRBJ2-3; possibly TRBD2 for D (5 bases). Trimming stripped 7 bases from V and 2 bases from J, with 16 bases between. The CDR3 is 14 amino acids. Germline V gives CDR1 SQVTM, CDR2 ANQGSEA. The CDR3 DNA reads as TGCAGCGCAGCGGAGTGGCGGGTCACAGATACGCAGTATTTT. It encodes CSAAEWRVTDTQYF.

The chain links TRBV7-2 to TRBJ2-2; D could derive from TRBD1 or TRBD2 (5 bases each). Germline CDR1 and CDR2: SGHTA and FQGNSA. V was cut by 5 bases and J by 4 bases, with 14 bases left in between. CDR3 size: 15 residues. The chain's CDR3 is CASSPGPPGTGELFF. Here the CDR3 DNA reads TGTGCCAGCAGCCCGGGACCACCGGGCACCGGGGAGCTGTTTTTT.

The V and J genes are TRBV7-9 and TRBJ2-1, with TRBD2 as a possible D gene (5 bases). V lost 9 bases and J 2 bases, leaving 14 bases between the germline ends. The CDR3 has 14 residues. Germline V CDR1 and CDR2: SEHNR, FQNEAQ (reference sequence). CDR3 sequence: CARPGSLTYNEQFF. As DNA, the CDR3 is TGTGCCAGGCCGGGATCACTAACCTACAATGAGCAGTTCTTC.

The CDR3 DNA reads TGTGCCTGGCGACACAGGGGAACTGAAGCTTTCTTT. This gives the protein CAWRHRGTEAFF. The chain combines TRBV30 with TRBJ1-1, with 7 bases that match TRBD1. Germline loops: CDR1 GTSNPN, CDR2 SVGIG (reference sequence). V was clipped by 5 bases and J by 5 bases; unmatched bases: 5. This CDR3 contains 12 residues.

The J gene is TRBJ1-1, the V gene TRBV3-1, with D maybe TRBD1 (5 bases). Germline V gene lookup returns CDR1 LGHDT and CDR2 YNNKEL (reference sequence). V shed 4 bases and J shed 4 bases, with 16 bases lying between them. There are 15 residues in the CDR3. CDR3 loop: CASSPRGGEGTEAFF. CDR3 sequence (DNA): TGTGCCAGCAGCCCCCGGGGAGGGGAGGGCACTGAAGCTTTCTTT.

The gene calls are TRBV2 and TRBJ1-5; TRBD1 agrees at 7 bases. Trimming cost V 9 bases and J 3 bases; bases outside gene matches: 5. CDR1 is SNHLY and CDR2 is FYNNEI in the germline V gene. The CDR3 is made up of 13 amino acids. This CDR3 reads CARGQDPNQPQHF. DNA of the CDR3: TGTGCCAGAGGACAGGACCCCAATCAGCCCCAGCATTTT.

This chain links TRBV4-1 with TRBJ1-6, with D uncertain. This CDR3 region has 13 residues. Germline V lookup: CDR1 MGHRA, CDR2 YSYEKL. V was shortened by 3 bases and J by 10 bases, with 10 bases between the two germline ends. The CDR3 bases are TGCGCCAGCAGCCAGAGCGAAGGGTCACCCCTCCACTTT. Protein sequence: CASSQSEGSPLHF.